This TCR beta chain comes out of a study of patients and donors after allogeneic stem cell transplantation. TCRdb ran MiXCR on the RT-PCR reads and lists one entry per CDR3 protein. The sample consists of 160,000 or so distinct CDR3 sequences, approximately 24% of them appearing once. Germline V lookup: CDR1 MNHEY, CDR2 SMNVEV (reference sequence). There are 15 residues in the CDR3. V gave up 5 bases and J gave up 6 bases; unmatched junction bases: 8. There are a few counts of this clonotype. The gene calls are TRBV27 and TRBJ2-1; TRBD2 matches 9 bases. The sequence came from a human donor who was either an allogeneic HSCT recipient or a stem cell or donor lymphocyte infusion donor (not recorded which). It is not recorded whose cells these are; they may come from a transplant donor. Sequenced input: blood, either unsorted or a sorted T cell fraction (not recorded which). DNA of the CDR3: TGTGCCAGCAGTGCGACTCGCGGGGGGGCCAATGAGCAGTTCTTC. It encodes CASSATRGGANEQFF.